This T cell receptor (beta chain) originates from a study of T cell repertoires in cytomegalovirus infection. For the study at large: Both CMV infection and a matching HLA type were indicated by public TCR beta signatures.

Via MiXCR, TCRdb re-called the reads, giving one row per CDR3 protein. The sample lists 150,000 to 200,000 distinct CDR3 sequences, roughly a fifth occurring once. Details on this clonotype: Its antigen is not known.

Study observations and caveats: Dominating the ex vivo response were TCR beta clonotypes that were CMV-specific and HLA-C-restricted.

This sequence originates from a human donor in good health (CMV status not recorded). Some clones in this sample may be carry-over from other donors' samples. The sample taken for sequencing was PBMCs.

CDR3 nucleotides: TGTGCCAGCAACCTCAAAGGGTCCTACGAGCAGTACTTC. It yields the protein CASNLKGSYEQYF. V gene TRBV3-1 combines with J gene TRBJ2-7; D is undetermined. Germline V gives CDR1 LGHDT, CDR2 YNNKEL (reference sequence). Trimming took 7 bases from V and 1 from J, leaving 11 bases between them. The CDR3 loop spans 13 amino acids.